What follows are 10 T cell receptor beta chains derived from one specimen sequenced in a study of blood T cell repertoires in COVID-19. Here immunoSEQ multiplex PCR was the method, and the copy in TCRdb shows in-frame clones only, minus some. This table has some 33,000 clones, approximately 80% appearing once. Material: peripheral blood. The source of these receptors is a human donor in a cohort sampled during active COVID-19.

The chain has TRBV30 and TRBJ1-3, with D perhaps TRBD1 (6 bases). The V gene's germline CDR1 is GTSNPN and CDR2 SVGIG (reference sequence). This CDR3 is 15 amino acids long. The V gene lost 4 bases and the J gene lost 4 bases, with 17 bases spanning the gap. Written as DNA, the CDR3 is TGTGCCTGGACCCCCCTTGGGGGGGCAGGAAACACCATATATTTT. This sequence encodes CAWTPLGGAGNTIYF.

The chain recombines TRBV4-1 with TRBJ1-1; D call uncertain. Trimming left V 2 bases short and J 4 bases short, with 17 bases between. Germline-derived CDR1 and CDR2 are MGHRA and YSYEKL. The CDR3 spans 16 residues. The CDR3 region is CASSQPLARVGTEAFF. The CDR3 DNA follows: TGCGCCAGCAGCCAACCCCTCGCCCGGGTGGGCACTGAAGCTTTCTTT.

This chain joins TRBV19 and TRBJ1-1; 7 nucleotides align to TRBD1. Germline CDR1 is LNHDA and CDR2 is SQIVND (reference sequence). The CDR3 is made up of 12 amino acids. J lost 7 bases, V lost 9 bases, and 8 bases had no gene match. The CDR3 loop is CASLATGIEAFF. The CDR3 DNA reads TGTGCCAGCCTGGCGACAGGGATTGAAGCTTTCTTT.

This rearrangement joins TRBV7-2 to TRBJ2-1; D unclear. There are 15 residues in the CDR3. Germline V gene lookup returns CDR1 SGHTA and CDR2 FQGNSA. V was shortened by 6 bases and J by 0 bases, with 12 bases between the two germline ends. CDR3 residues: CASSPWASSYNEQFF. CDR3 in DNA: TGTGCCAGCAGTCCTTGGGCGAGCTCCTACAATGAGCAGTTCTTC.

This chain links TRBV5-4 with TRBJ2-2; D is possibly TRBD1 (6 bases). Germline CDR1 reads SGHNT; CDR2 reads YYREEE (reference sequence). V lost 0 bases to trimming and J lost 6 bases, with 6 bases between them. The CDR3 contains 13 residues. The CDR3 DNA is TGTGCCAGCAGCTTGGACAGGGCCGGGGAGCTGTTTTTT. Translated: CASSLDRAGELFF.

The chain uses TRBV18 and TRBJ2-3; D is perhaps TRBD2 (7 bases). V dropped 6 bases and J dropped 1 base, with 17 bases sitting between them. Germline CDR1 reads KGHSH; CDR2 reads LQKENI. CDR3 size: 16 residues. DNA for the CDR3: TGTGCCAGCTCCACCGGGGGGCTAGGAGGCACAGATACGCAGTATTTT. As protein: CASSTGGLGGTDTQYF.

The rearrangement joins TRBV6-5 to TRBJ1-6, with TRBD1 as a possible D gene (6 bases). V was pared by 9 bases and J by 4 bases, with 13 bases between. The germline V gene has CDR1 MNHEY and CDR2 SVGAGI. The CDR3 contains 14 residues. The CDR3 sequence is CASRRDTYNSPLHF. The CDR3 DNA follows: TGTGCCAGTCGCCGGGACACTTATAATTCACCCCTCCACTTT.

The rearrangement links TRBV11-2 to TRBJ2-7, with TRBD1 matching over 7 bases. Germline lookup yields CDR1 SGHAT and CDR2 FQNNGV. V was pared by 5 bases and J by 5 bases, with 9 bases of the junction left unmatched. The CDR3 extends over 14 amino acids. The chain's CDR3 is CASSQPTGLNEQYF. In DNA form, the CDR3 reads TGTGCCAGCAGCCAACCGACAGGGTTGAACGAGCAGTACTTC.

The CDR3 sequence: CASSSPEAFQETQYF. CDR3 nucleotides: TGTGCCAGCAGTTCCCCGGAGGCCTTTCAAGAGACCCAGTACTTC. The chain employs TRBV27 and TRBJ2-5, with D perhaps matching TRBD2 (5 bases). Deletions cut 4 bases from V and 2 bases from J, with 14 bases between. The CDR3 has 15 amino acids. The V gene's germline CDR1 is MNHEY and CDR2 SMNVEV (reference sequence).

This chain joins TRBV6-5 and TRBJ2-3; D possibly corresponds to TRBD2 (7 bases). Trimming stripped 8 bases from V and 2 bases from J, with 14 bases between. Per germline, CDR1 MNHEY and CDR2 SVGAGI. The CDR3 runs 14 residues. The DNA for the CDR3 is TGTGCCAGCTTGAGGGGGGGACCCACAGATACGCAGTATTTT. This codes for CASLRGGPTDTQYF.